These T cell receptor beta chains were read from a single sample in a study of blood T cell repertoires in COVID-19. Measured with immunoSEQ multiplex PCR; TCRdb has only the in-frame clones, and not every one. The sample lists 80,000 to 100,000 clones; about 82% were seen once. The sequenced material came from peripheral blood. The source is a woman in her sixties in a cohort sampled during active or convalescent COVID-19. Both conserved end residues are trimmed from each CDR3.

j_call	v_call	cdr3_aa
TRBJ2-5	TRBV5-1	ASSLSLAGGPQETQY
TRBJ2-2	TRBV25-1	ASSDSRVPAGELF
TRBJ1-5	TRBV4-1	ASSQGVFGAYHQPQH
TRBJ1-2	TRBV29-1	SVTRDGYYNA
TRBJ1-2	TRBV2	ASSAQGAENT
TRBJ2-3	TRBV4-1	ASSQVRADTQY
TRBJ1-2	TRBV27	ASSLKGGAGGYT
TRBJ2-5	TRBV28	ASSQTSAQETQY
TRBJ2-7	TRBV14	ASSHAGPGSYEQY
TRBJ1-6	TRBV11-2	ASSGASSSYNSPLH
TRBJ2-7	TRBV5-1	ASSQGPSVEQY
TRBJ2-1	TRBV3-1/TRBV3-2	ASSRRPGLSDNEQF
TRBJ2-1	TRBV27	ASSLSRGRDYNEQF
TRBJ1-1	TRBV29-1	SANSGTEAF
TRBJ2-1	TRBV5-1	ASSLGPAEAYNEQF
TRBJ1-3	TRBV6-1	ASSEYDRAENTIY
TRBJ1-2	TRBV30	AWKWQTRDYGYT
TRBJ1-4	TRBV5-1	ASSLVGRGNEKLF
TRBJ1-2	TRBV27	ASSRDFHGYT
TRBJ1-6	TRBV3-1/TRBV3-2	ASSQGGVFSPLH
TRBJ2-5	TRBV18	ASSLSGSFRETQY
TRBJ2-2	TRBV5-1	ASGTDANTGELF
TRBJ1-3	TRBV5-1	ASSSTAKSGNTIY
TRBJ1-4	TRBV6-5	ASSPGSGVKEKLF
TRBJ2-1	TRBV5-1	ASSLEGNEQF
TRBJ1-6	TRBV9	ASSARGTSGNSPLH
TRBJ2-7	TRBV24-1	ATRPGQLYEQY
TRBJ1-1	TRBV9	ASSVAATSYSGGNTEAF
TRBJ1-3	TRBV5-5	ASTQGSGNTIY
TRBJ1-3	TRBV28	ASRPPGTGNTIY
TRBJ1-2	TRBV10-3	ATRRDYGYT
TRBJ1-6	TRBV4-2	ASSQGLAYNSPLH
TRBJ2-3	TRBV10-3	AISGARDYVSTDTQY
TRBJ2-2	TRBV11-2	ASSLLGQGWAGELF
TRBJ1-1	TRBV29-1	SVGGGTEAF
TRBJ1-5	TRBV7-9	ASSSGQGNQPQH
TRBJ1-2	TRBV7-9	ASLQGDLGYT
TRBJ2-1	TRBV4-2	ASTSVGGTNEQF
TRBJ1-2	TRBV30	AWDPRGGYGYT
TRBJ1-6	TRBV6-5	ASRTGYSPLH
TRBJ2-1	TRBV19	ASRRQGGEGNEQF
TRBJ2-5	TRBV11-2	ASSQREGPWETQY
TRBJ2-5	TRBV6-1	ASSEQGGGETQY
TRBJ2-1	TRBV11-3	ASSLIAASYNEQF
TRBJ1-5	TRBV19	ASRTTWTGNQPQH
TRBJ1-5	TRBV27	ASRPEFLVKSNQPQH
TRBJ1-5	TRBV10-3	AISESGGQGGIQPQH
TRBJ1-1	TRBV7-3	ASSSYGLLNTEAF
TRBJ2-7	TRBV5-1	ASSSTGQSLYEQY
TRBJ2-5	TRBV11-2	ASSSGTQETQY
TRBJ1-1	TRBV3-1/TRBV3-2	ASSQGGLDSTEAF
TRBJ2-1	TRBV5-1	ASSLVPGLAVNEQF
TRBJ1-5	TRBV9	ASSVGQGGQPQH
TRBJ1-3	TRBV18	ASSPVDNSSGNTIY
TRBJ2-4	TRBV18	ASSPGQQLAKNIQY
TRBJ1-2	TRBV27	ASSQGAGYGYT
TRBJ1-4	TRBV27	ASSGRFATNEKLF
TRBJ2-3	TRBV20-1	SASREGGTDTQY
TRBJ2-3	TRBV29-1	SVEGANTDTQY